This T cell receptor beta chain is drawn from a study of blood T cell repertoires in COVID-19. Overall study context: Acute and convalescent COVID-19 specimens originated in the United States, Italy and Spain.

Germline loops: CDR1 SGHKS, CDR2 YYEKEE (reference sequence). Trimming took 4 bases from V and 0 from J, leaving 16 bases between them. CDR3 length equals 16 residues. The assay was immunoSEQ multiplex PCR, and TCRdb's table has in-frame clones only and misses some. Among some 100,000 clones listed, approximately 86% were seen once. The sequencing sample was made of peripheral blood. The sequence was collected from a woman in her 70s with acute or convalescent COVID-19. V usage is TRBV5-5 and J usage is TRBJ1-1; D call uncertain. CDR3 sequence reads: CASSPWAGLMNTEAFF. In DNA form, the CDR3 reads TGTGCCAGCAGCCCTTGGGCAGGATTGATGAACACTGAAGCTTTCTTT.